Shown below are 20 T cell receptor beta chains from a single sample sequenced in a study of CD8+CD57+ T cells in acquired aplastic anemia. Genomic DNA acted as the template from which TCR beta VDJ combination and CDR3 sequence profiling were carried out. TCRdb re-derived calls from the reads in MiXCR, one entry per CDR3 protein. The table includes about 190,000 distinct CDR3 sequences, roughly 56% detected once. Source material: sorted CD4+, CD8+, or CD8+CD57+ T cells (not recorded which) from PBMCs. The origin of the receptors is a human donor in good health, serving as a control.

The genes are TRBV5-6 and TRBJ2-1, with 9 bases that match TRBD1. The J segment lost 10 bases and the V segment lost 8 bases, leaving 10 bases of the junction unmatched. The CDR3 has 13 residues. Germline CDR1 SGHDT, CDR2 YYEEEE. The CDR3 is CASRGQGRWEQFF. The CDR3 DNA reads as TGTGCCAGTAGGGGACAGGGCAGGTGGGAGCAGTTCTTC.

With respect to this clonotype: The junction shows a germline mismatch at one end, possibly a read error. The V call is TRBV24-1, the J call TRBJ2-1; 9 nucleotides line up with TRBD2. CDR3 length: 16 residues. In germline, CDR1 is KGHDR, CDR2 SFDVKD. DNA for the CDR3: TGTGCCACCAGTGATGAGACTAGCGGTCCCTACAACGAGCAGTTCTTC. Encoded protein: CATSDETSGPYNEQFF.

This rearrangement joins TRBV6-1 to TRBJ1-2; 7 nucleotides align to TRBD1. V lost 7 bases to trimming and J lost 6 bases; unmatched junction nucleotides: 14. Germline V gene lookup returns CDR1 MNHNS and CDR2 SASEGT. The CDR3 has 15 residues. The CDR3 is CASTTLQGSFHGYTF. For the CDR3, the DNA is TGTGCCAGCACTACCTTACAGGGGTCCTTTCATGGCTACACCTTC.

This clonotype is a singleton in its sample. The chain couples TRBV20-1 to TRBJ2-5; TRBD2 is a possible D gene (7 bases). CDR1 is DFQATT and CDR2 is SNEGSKA in the germline V gene (reference sequence). CDR3 length: 15 residues. The V and J ends lost 3 bases and 4 bases respectively, with 18 bases between them. The CDR3 DNA sequence: TGCAGTGCTAGGACGGGTGGGGGGGCTAGAGAGACCCAGTACTTC. This translates into CSARTGGGARETQYF.

This clonotype was detected ten times or more. V is TRBV20-1 and J is TRBJ2-7, with 16 positions matching TRBD2. Germline CDR1 reads DFQATT; CDR2 reads SNEGSKA (reference sequence). The V gene end was trimmed by 6 bases and the J gene end by 6 bases; junction bases not matched to a gene: 8. This CDR3 contains 15 residues. The CDR3 protein is CSAPGLAGGRVEQYF. CDR3 coding DNA: TGCAGTGCCCCGGGACTAGCGGGGGGGCGGGTCGAGCAGTACTTC.

This clonotype was counted many times. The chain carries TRBV5-1 and TRBJ1-1, with D possibly TRBD1 on 6 matching bases. Per germline, CDR1 SGHRS and CDR2 YFSETQ. V lost 1 base and J 1 base, leaving 17 bases between the germline ends. This CDR3 is 17 amino acids long. This CDR3 reads CASSLNFLGQQNTEAFF. The CDR3 bases are TGCGCCAGCAGCTTGAATTTCTTAGGACAGCAGAACACTGAAGCTTTCTTT. The variable domain in full, with the rest retrieved from reference TRBV5-1 and TRBJ1-1, is KAGVTQTPRYLIKTRGQQVTLSCSPISGHRSVSWYQQTPGQGLQFLFEYFSETQRNKGNFPGRFSGRQFSNSRSEMNVSTLELGDSALYLCASSLNFLGQQNTEAFFGQGTRLTVV.

The rearrangement links TRBV20-1 to TRBJ1-1; D is undetermined. Germline V CDR1 and CDR2: DFQATT, SNEGSKA (reference sequence). This CDR3 has 13 amino acids. V was trimmed by 0 bases and J by 1 base, leaving 6 bases between them. The DNA for the CDR3 is TGCAGTGCTAGAGAAGACACGAACACTGAAGCTTTCTTT. This translates into CSAREDTNTEAFF.

The chain uses TRBV7-9 and TRBJ1-1, with D unclear. Germline lookup yields CDR1 SEHNR and CDR2 FQNEAQ (reference sequence). Trimming removed 4 bases from V and 0 bases from J, with 9 bases in between. CDR3 length equals 14 residues. The CDR3 loop reads CASSYQMLNTEAFF. The CDR3 coding sequence is TGTGCCAGCAGCTATCAGATGTTGAACACTGAAGCTTTCTTT. Full variable domain (missing parts from reference TRBV7-9 and TRBJ1-1): DTGVSQNPRHKITKRGQNVTFRCDPISEHNRLYWYRQTLGQGPEFLTYFQNEAQLEKSRLLSDRFSAERPKGSFSTLEIQRTEQGDSAMYLCASSYQMLNTEAFFGQGTRLTVV.

This clonotype was detected ten times or more. The chain links TRBV5-1 to TRBJ1-4; D may be TRBD1 (5 bases). V was trimmed by 4 bases and J by 0 bases, leaving 7 bases between them. The CDR3 sequence is 14 residues long. Per the germline V gene, CDR1 is SGHRS and CDR2 is YFSETQ. CDR3: CASSGTTTNEKLFF. CDR3 DNA sequence: TGCGCCAGCAGCGGGACGACAACTAATGAAAAACTGTTTTTT.

This clonotype was recorded at least ten times. The V and J genes are TRBV20-1 and TRBJ2-1; D remains unclear. From germline, CDR1 is DFQATT and CDR2 SNEGSKA (reference sequence). CDR3 length: 14 amino acids. Trimming removed 3 bases from V and 6 bases from J, with 15 bases in between. This CDR3 reads CSASAIGSTNEQFF. For the CDR3, the DNA is TGCAGTGCTAGCGCCATTGGCAGTACCAATGAGCAGTTCTTC.

This clonotype showed up many times. CDR3: CASSYSGTTSSYNSPLHF. The DNA for the CDR3 is TGTGCCAGCAGTTACTCGGGCACCACGAGCTCCTATAATTCACCCCTCCACTTT. The chain is built from TRBV6-2 or TRBV6-3 and TRBJ1-6; D uncertain. V dropped 0 bases and J dropped 0 bases, with 12 bases sitting between them. The CDR3 is 18 residues long. The germline V gene has CDR1 MNHEY and CDR2 SVGEGT.

There are a few counts of this clonotype. The chain couples TRBV7-3 to TRBJ2-3; TRBD2 aligns across 10 bases. The CDR3 extends over 16 amino acids. CDR1 is SGHTA and CDR2 is FQGTGA in the germline V gene. V dropped 5 bases and J dropped 2; count of bases not matched to a gene: 7. The CDR3 DNA reads TGTGCCAGCAGCCCGCGAGCGGGGGGGCCCACAGATACGCAGTATTTT. Amino acid sequence: CASSPRAGGPTDTQYF.

J is TRBJ2-7 and V is TRBV19, with D unresolved. CDR1 and CDR2 from the germline V gene are LNHDA and SQIVND (reference sequence). Trimming cost V 5 bases and J 4 bases, with 12 bases left between them. The CDR3 is 13 residues long. CDR3 loop: CASSFHTPYEQYF. CDR3 bases: TGTGCCAGTAGTTTTCACACCCCGTACGAGCAGTACTTC.

This rearrangement joins TRBV24-1 to TRBJ1-2; maybe TRBD1 (5 bases). Between the trimmed V and J ends, which lost 2 bases and 4 bases, there was a span of 10 bases. The CDR3 is 14 residues long. CDR1 is KGHDR, CDR2 SFDVKD, per germline. In DNA form, the CDR3 reads TGTGCCACCAGTGATTACAGGAGAACCTATGGCTACACCTTC. This translates into CATSDYRRTYGYTF.

Here the CDR3 reads CSARPPTAIYEQYF. The CDR3 DNA reads TGCAGTGCCCGACCCCCGACAGCTATCTACGAGCAGTACTTC. The J gene is TRBJ2-7, the V gene TRBV20-1; D is possibly TRBD1 (5 bases). CDR3 length equals 14 residues. Germline CDR1 is DFQATT and CDR2 is SNEGSKA (reference sequence). Trimming removed 6 bases from V and 3 bases from J, with 18 bases in between.

This clonotype was observed at least ten times. The J gene is TRBJ2-7, the V gene TRBV7-8; 8 bases line up with TRBD2. There are 12 residues in the CDR3. The germline gives CDR1 SGHVS, CDR2 FQNEAQ. Trimming cost V 3 bases and J 13 bases; bases outside gene matches: 8. DNA of the CDR3: TGTGCCAGCAGCTTGGGCAGCGGGGGACTCTACTTC. Protein sequence: CASSLGSGGLYF. Full variable domain (rest looked up from reference TRBV7-8 and TRBJ2-7): GAGVSQSPRYKVAKRGQDVALRCDPISGHVSLFWYQQALGQGPEFLTYFQNEAQLDKSGLPSDRFFAERPEGSVSTLKIQRTQQEDSAVYLCASSLGSGGLYFGPGTRLTVT.

The chain links TRBV11-2 to TRBJ1-2, with D possibly being TRBD1 (5 bases). The V end was cut by 3 bases, the J end by 7 bases, with 18 bases between. The CDR3 contains 15 residues. Germline assignment: CDR1 SGHAT and CDR2 FQNNGV. CDR3 amino acids: CASSFLPRDESGYTF. DNA of the CDR3: TGTGCCAGCAGCTTCCTGCCCCGGGACGAGAGTGGCTACACCTTC. Full variable domain (rest looked up from reference TRBV11-2 and TRBJ1-2): EAGVAQSPRYKIIEKRQSVAFWCNPISGHATLYWYQQILGQGPKLLIQFQNNGVVDDSQLPKDRFSAERLKGVDSTLKIQPAKLEDSAVYLCASSFLPRDESGYTFGSGTRLTVV.

The gene calls are TRBV2 and TRBJ1-5; D is unclear. CDR1 is SNHLY, CDR2 FYNNEI, per germline. V dropped 6 bases and J dropped 2 bases, with 23 bases sitting between them. The CDR3 consists of 18 residues. The CDR3 is CASSVVLGKVDGNQPQHF. For the CDR3, the DNA is TGTGCCAGCAGCGTAGTATTGGGGAAAGTGGACGGCAATCAGCCCCAGCATTTT.

This sequence joins TRBV6-1 and TRBJ1-1, with D unresolved. There are 18 residues in the CDR3. CDR1 is MNHNS and CDR2 is SASEGT in the germline V gene. V lost 8 bases to trimming and J lost 1 base, with 26 bases between them. CDR3: CASLRRAVLSSGNTEAFF. The CDR3, as DNA: TGTGCCAGCCTACGACGGGCGGTACTATCCTCAGGGAACACTGAAGCTTTCTTT.

This clonotype was counted many times. The genes are TRBV6-5 and TRBJ2-7; 8 bases agree with TRBD1. V shed 10 bases and J 0 bases; nucleotides not matched to a gene: 5. CDR1 is MNHEY and CDR2 is SVGAGI in the germline V gene. The CDR3 loop spans 13 amino acids. CDR3 DNA sequence: TGTGCCACCCGGACAGGGAACTCCTACGAGCAGTACTTC. Translating it yields CATRTGNSYEQYF.